The 17 T cell receptor beta chains given below trace back to one sample, sequenced in a study of T cell responses to AZD1222 COVID-19 vaccine. Measured with immunoSEQ multiplex PCR; TCRdb has only the in-frame clones, and not every one. The sample shows fewer than 150,000 clones, 88% of them seen only once. Here the sequenced sample was peripheral blood, taken 28 days after the second AZD1222 dose. Receptors were obtained from an adult who received the AZD1222 COVID-19 vaccine.

Written as DNA, the CDR3 is TGTGCCAGCAGTTTACTGCAGGGGGCCTCCGAGCAGTACTTC. As protein: CASSLLQGASEQYF. This chain joins TRBV27 and TRBJ2-7; TRBD1 matches at 8 bases. The V segment lost 2 bases and the J segment 6 bases; nucleotides outside the gene matches: 6. Germline assignment: CDR1 MNHEY and CDR2 SMNVEV (reference sequence). This CDR3 spans 14 amino acids.

This clone is a singleton in its sample. This sequence joins TRBV18 and TRBJ1-3; a weak D match, TRBD1 (5 bases). Between the trimmed V and J ends, which lost 5 bases and 0 bases, there was a span of 11 bases. The germline V gene encodes CDR1 KGHSH and CDR2 LQKENI. The CDR3 has 15 amino acids. CDR3 in DNA: TGTGCCAGCTCATCTGACAGTAACTCTGGAAACACCATATATTTT. Translating it yields CASSSDSNSGNTIYF.

The CDR3 nucleotides are TGTGCCAGCAGCTTAAGGCTGGGGTTAAACACCGGGGAGCTGTTTTTT. It encodes CASSLRLGLNTGELFF. The V and J genes are TRBV13 and TRBJ2-2; D gene uncertain. This CDR3 is built from 16 residues. V lost 2 bases and J 2 bases, leaving 12 bases between the germline ends. Germline V lookup: CDR1 PRHDT, CDR2 FYEKMQ (reference sequence).

This rearrangement joins TRBV20-1 to TRBJ2-1; unclear D gene. CDR3 length equals 10 residues. CDR1 and CDR2 (germline): DFQATT, SNEGSKA (reference sequence). V shed 5 bases and J shed 5 bases, with 4 bases lying between them. CDR3 nucleotides: TGCAGTGCTCTAAACAATGAGCAGTTCTTC. As protein: CSALNNEQFF.

The chain links TRBV29-1 to TRBJ2-1, with D tentatively TRBD1 (5 bases). The V gene's germline CDR1 is SQVTM and CDR2 ANQGSEA. CDR3 length: 14 residues. V was pared by 4 bases and J by 6 bases, with 16 bases between. This CDR3 is CSVGQGSSPNEQFF. The CDR3 bases are TGCAGCGTTGGTCAGGGTTCAAGCCCCAATGAGCAGTTCTTC.

The chain uses TRBV5-1 and TRBJ2-3; D ambiguous. The CDR3 runs to 12 residues. From germline, CDR1 is SGHRS and CDR2 YFSETQ. Trimming took off 4 bases at V and 6 bases at J, with 9 bases between the two ends. CDR3 residues: CASSAGQDTQYF. The CDR3 DNA is TGCGCCAGCAGCGCCGGTCAGGATACGCAGTATTTT.

This chain joins TRBV4-2 and TRBJ2-1; perhaps TRBD2 as D (5 bases). V lost 1 base to trimming and J lost 8 bases, with 12 bases between them. The CDR3 is 14 residues long. Germline lookup yields CDR1 LGHNA and CDR2 YNFKEQ. CDR3 coding DNA: TGTGCCAGCAGCCAAGGTGGAGGTGTCCATGAGCAGTTCTTC. Encoded protein: CASSQGGGVHEQFF.

This clone has just one count. This sequence joins TRBV29-1 and TRBJ2-6; D is possibly TRBD2 (5 bases). Germline V gene sequence: CDR1 SQVTM, CDR2 ANQGSEA. Deletions cut 4 bases from V and 2 bases from J, with 9 bases between. The CDR3 contains 14 residues. The CDR3 spells CSVGGMAGANVLTF. CDR3 sequence (DNA): TGCAGCGTTGGAGGGATGGCTGGGGCCAACGTCCTGACTTTC.

The V and J genes are TRBV6-2 or TRBV6-3 and TRBJ1-2; a weak D match, TRBD1 (6 bases). V was cut by 0 bases and J by 7 bases, with 18 bases left in between. In germline, CDR1 is MNHEY, CDR2 SVGEGT. CDR3 length: 16 residues. Here the CDR3 DNA reads TGTGCCAGCAGTTACTCGAGCCCGCCGGGGGCGAGTGGCTACACCTTC. This translates into CASSYSSPPGASGYTF.

The rearrangement uses TRBV11-2 and TRBJ1-4, with 10 bases fitting TRBD1. V lost 5 bases to trimming and J lost 7 bases; unmatched junction nucleotides: 7. The CDR3 contains 15 residues. Germline V gene data show CDR1 as SGHAT and CDR2 as FQNNGV. The CDR3 region has the DNA TGTGCCAGCAGCCCTACGACAGGGGGCGTTGAAAAACTGTTTTTT. Amino acid sequence: CASSPTTGGVEKLFF.

CDR3 protein: CASSQTGQGGELFF. CDR3 DNA: TGTGCCAGCAGTCAGACAGGGCAAGGCGGGGAGCTGTTTTTT. The rearrangement links TRBV27 to TRBJ2-2; 7 nucleotides align to TRBD1. J lost 7 bases, V lost 5 bases, and 7 bases had no gene match. The CDR3 loop spans 14 amino acids. Germline CDR1 is MNHEY and CDR2 is SMNVEV (reference sequence).

The J gene is TRBJ2-1, the V gene TRBV9; possible D gene TRBD2, 5 bases. Germline V gives CDR1 SGDLS, CDR2 YYNGEE. V lost 4 bases and J 10 bases, leaving 18 bases between the germline ends. This CDR3 region has 14 residues. CDR3 loop: CASSLDPLAQEQFF. CDR3 bases: TGTGCCAGCAGCCTAGACCCCCTAGCACAGGAGCAGTTCTTC.

V gene TRBV13 combines with J gene TRBJ2-7; 8 nucleotides match TRBD1. Germline CDR1 reads PRHDT; CDR2 reads FYEKMQ (reference sequence). The CDR3 covers 13 residues. V was clipped by 3 bases and J by 4 bases; unmatched bases: 2. CDR3 residues: CASSFGQGYEQYF. The CDR3 nucleotides are TGTGCCAGCAGCTTCGGACAGGGTTACGAGCAGTACTTC.

This sequence joins TRBV5-4 and TRBJ1-2; unclear D gene. The V end lost 2 bases, the J end lost 5 bases, and 13 bases lay between the germline ends. CDR3 size: 14 residues. The germline gives CDR1 SGHNT, CDR2 YYREEE (reference sequence). The CDR3 region has the DNA TGTGCCAGCAGCTTCCGGCCGAGGGTTTATGGCTACACCTTC. Translation gives CASSFRPRVYGYTF.

The J gene is TRBJ1-6, the V gene TRBV7-8; D is possibly TRBD1 (6 bases). The CDR3 contains 17 residues. The V gene's germline CDR1 is SGHVS and CDR2 FQNEAQ. Trimming pared 2 bases from V and 7 bases from J, leaving 18 bases between. This CDR3 reads CASSLLADRIKNSPLHF. The CDR3, as DNA: TGTGCCAGCAGCTTACTGGCCGACAGGATAAAAAATTCACCCCTCCACTTT.

V usage is TRBV11-3 and J usage is TRBJ2-7; 9 bases are a match to TRBD1. Germline lookup yields CDR1 SGHNT and CDR2 YENEEA. V was pared by 4 bases and J by 5 bases, with 6 bases of the junction left unmatched. This CDR3 region has 14 residues. CDR3 nucleotide sequence: TGTGCCAGCAGCTCCCGGGACAGGGAGAACGAGCAGTACTTC. It translates to CASSSRDRENEQYF.

The sample holds one count of this clone. The chain combines TRBV10-3 with TRBJ1-1; tentative D call: TRBD1 (5 bases). Germline CDR1 is ENHRY and CDR2 is SYGVKD. V lost 5 bases and J lost 6, with 16 bases in between. CDR3 length: 14 amino acids. In nucleotides, the CDR3 is TGTGCCATCAGTTCCAGACAGATAAGTTCTGAAGCTTTCTTT. This gives the protein CAISSRQISSEAFF.